Shown below are 2 T cell receptor beta chains from a single sample sequenced in a study of blood T cell repertoires in COVID-19. The repertoire was sequenced with immunoSEQ multiplex PCR; TCRdb's copy has only in-frame clones and lacks some. The sample consists of roughly 200,000 clones, 83% of them appearing once. The sample taken for sequencing was PBMCs or T cells enriched from blood (not recorded which). These TCRs come from a woman aged 50 to 60 who had been exposed to COVID-19.

This chain joins TRBV24-1 and TRBJ2-3; tentatively, D is TRBD1 (5 bases). There are 15 residues in the CDR3. Trimming took 3 bases from V and 4 from J, leaving 13 bases between them. Germline CDR1 KGHDR, CDR2 SFDVKD. The CDR3 coding sequence is TGTGCCACCAGTGATGCTGTAGGACACGCAGATACGCAGTATTTT. Amino acids: CATSDAVGHADTQYF.

The count of this clone is one. The V call is TRBV19, the J call TRBJ2-2; D may be TRBD2 (6 bases). This CDR3 spans 14 amino acids. V was pared by 6 bases and J by 2 bases, with 10 bases between. Germline V CDR1 and CDR2: LNHDA, SQIVND (reference sequence). The CDR3: CASRAGPNTGELFF. DNA for the CDR3: TGTGCCAGTAGGGCGGGACCAAACACCGGGGAGCTGTTTTTT.